These 32 T cell receptor beta chains came from one sample sequenced in a study of CD8 T cells in ankylosing spondylitis. TCRdb independently ran MiXCR on the 5' RACE reads; one entry per CDR3 protein. This table holds about 140,000 distinct CDR3 sequences, about an eighth found once. The sample comprised blood, either unsorted or a sorted T cell fraction (not recorded which). The receptors originated from a female donor with ankylosing spondylitis or in good health (not recorded which).

This clonotype has ten or more counts. V and J are TRBV19 and TRBJ1-1; the D is unclear. The V gene's germline CDR1 is LNHDA and CDR2 SQIVND (reference sequence). The V end was cut by 8 bases, the J end by 5 bases, with 12 bases between. The CDR3 covers 12 residues. The CDR3 coding sequence is TGTGCCAGTGGGGAGAGAGGTACTGAAGCTTTCTTT. It specifies CASGERGTEAFF.

This clonotype was counted at least ten times. The genes are TRBV7-2 and TRBJ2-1; possibly TRBD2 for D (5 bases). The CDR3 totals 16 residues. Trimming shortened V by 1 base and J by 2 bases, and 12 bases separated the two germline ends. Germline values: CDR1 SGHTA, CDR2 FQGNSA. CDR3 region: CASSLGSGAAYNEQFF. The CDR3 DNA sequence: TGTGCCAGCAGCTTAGGAAGCGGAGCCGCCTACAATGAGCAGTTCTTC.

This clonotype was observed at least ten times. The V gene is TRBV14, the J gene TRBJ1-1, with D hard to call. Trimming stripped 11 bases from V and 0 bases from J, with 22 bases between. There are 16 residues in the CDR3. In germline, CDR1 is SGHDN, CDR2 FVKESK. The CDR3 sequence: CALQRDLVVMNTEAFF. The CDR3 DNA is TGTGCCCTCCAAAGGGATTTGGTAGTCATGAACACTGAAGCTTTCTTT.

The V and J genes are TRBV7-1 and TRBJ2-1; 8 nucleotides line up with TRBD1. TRBV7-1 is an ORF; its function is uncertain. This CDR3 is built from 14 residues. V shed 3 bases and J 8 bases; nucleotides not matched to a gene: 6. Here the CDR3 reads CASSSSQGVDEQFF. CDR3 nucleotides: TGTGCCAGCAGCTCGTCACAGGGGGTCGATGAGCAGTTCTTC.

In its sample, this clonotype was seen many times. V usage is TRBV3-1 and J usage is TRBJ2-5; no definite D call. V was shortened by 0 bases and J by 4 bases, with 9 bases between the two germline ends. This CDR3 is built from 14 residues. The germline CDR1 and CDR2 sequences are LGHDT and YNNKEL (reference sequence). The DNA of the CDR3 is TGTGCCAGCAGCCAAGATAGGGCGGTAGAGACCCAGTACTTC. Its protein is CASSQDRAVETQYF.

There are many counts of this clonotype. The chain uses TRBV5-1 and TRBJ2-2; 8 bases map to TRBD1. With V trimmed by 1 base and J by 6 bases, 11 bases remained unmatched. CDR1 is SGHRS and CDR2 is YFSETQ in the germline V gene. This CDR3 region has 17 residues. The CDR3 is CASSLSGGPGDSGELFF. CDR3 in DNA: TGCGCCAGCAGCTTGTCAGGGGGCCCAGGAGATTCCGGGGAGCTGTTTTTT.

This clonotype has a count of ten or more. This chain uses TRBV20-1 with TRBJ2-2, with TRBD2 matching 12 bases. CDR1 DFQATT and CDR2 SNEGSKA come from the germline V gene (reference sequence). V dropped 6 bases and J dropped 4; count of bases not matched to a gene: 3. This CDR3 is 14 amino acids long. CDR3 bases: TGCAGTGCCACACTAGCGGGAGGCACCGGGGAGCTGTTTTTT. Its protein product is CSATLAGGTGELFF.

This clonotype was observed many times. The chain is built from TRBV20-1 and TRBJ2-4; 7 bases fit TRBD2. The CDR3 has 15 residues. After removal of 6 bases from V and 6 bases from J, the junction contained 14 bases not matched to a gene. Per the germline V gene, CDR1 is DFQATT and CDR2 is SNEGSKA (reference sequence). CDR3 DNA sequence: TGCAGTGCCTTACCAAGCGGGACCGCCGGAAACATTCAGTACTTC. This gives the protein CSALPSGTAGNIQYF.

Many counts were recorded for this clonotype. This rearrangement joins TRBV20-1 to TRBJ1-5; weak D call: TRBD1 (5 bases). This CDR3 comprises 15 residues. Trimming cost V 3 bases and J 3 bases, with 15 bases left between them. Germline V CDR1 and CDR2: DFQATT, SNEGSKA (reference sequence). The chain's CDR3 is CSASSGQQDNQPQHF. Written as DNA, the CDR3 is TGCAGTGCTAGCTCGGGTCAACAGGACAATCAGCCCCAGCATTTT.

This clonotype was seen at least ten times. The chain joins TRBV5-1 to TRBJ2-6, with TRBD1 matching 7 bases. J lost 0 bases, V lost 6 bases, and 9 bases had no gene match. This CDR3 spans 17 amino acids. Germline CDR1 and CDR2: SGHRS and YFSETQ. The DNA of the CDR3 is TGCGCCAGCACCCTGTGGGACAGCAGCTCTGGGGCCAACGTCCTGACTTTC. This codes for CASTLWDSSSGANVLTF.

This clonotype was seen repeatedly, ten times or more. The J gene is TRBJ1-6, the V gene TRBV7-8; no definite D call. The CDR3 extends over 18 amino acids. Germline V lookup: CDR1 SGHVS, CDR2 FQNEAQ. V was shortened by 4 bases and J by 5 bases, with 21 bases between the two germline ends. The CDR3 region is CASSSRPLVLLDNSPLHF. The CDR3, as DNA: TGTGCCAGCAGCTCCCGTCCCCTAGTTCTGTTAGATAATTCACCCCTCCACTTT.

This clonotype was seen many times. This chain joins TRBV20-1 and TRBJ2-7; 7 positions agree with TRBD2. Per germline, CDR1 DFQATT and CDR2 SNEGSKA (reference sequence). V trimming: 4 bases; J trimming: 1 base; junction bases outside the gene matches: 7. CDR3 length equals 14 residues. CDR3 bases: TGCAGTGCTATGCCTAGCGGTAATTCCTACGAGCAGTACTTC. It encodes CSAMPSGNSYEQYF.

Turning to this clonotype: A read error may be the cause here, since a much bigger clone is one base away. The chain is built from TRBV28 and TRBJ1-2; D gene unclear. The CDR3 is made up of 13 amino acids. In germline, CDR1 is MDHEN, CDR2 SYDVKM. CDR3 sequence: CASSLRVRGGDTF. The CDR3 coding sequence is TGTGCCAGCAGTTTAAGGGTTCGTGGTGGCGACACCTTC.

In its sample, this clonotype was seen many times. The V gene is TRBV6-5, the J gene TRBJ1-2, with 9 bases matching TRBD1. The germline V gene encodes CDR1 MNHEY and CDR2 SVGAGI. This CDR3 region has 16 residues. The trim removed 0 bases at V and 6 bases at J, leaving 8 bases unmatched. The CDR3 is CASSYSRTGERNGYTF. CDR3 bases: TGTGCCAGCAGTTACTCGCGGACAGGGGAGAGGAATGGCTACACCTTC.

In this sample, this clonotype turned up many times. The V gene is TRBV18, the J gene TRBJ1-2; TRBD1 might be the D (6 bases). Trimming took off 3 bases at V and 8 bases at J, with 10 bases between the two ends. The CDR3 is 12 residues long. Germline V gives CDR1 KGHSH, CDR2 LQKENI. CDR3 region: CASSPDRTGYTF. The CDR3 DNA follows: TGTGCCAGCTCACCGGACAGAACGGGCTACACCTTC.

The table lists this clonotype with many counts. This chain uses TRBV25-1 with TRBJ2-3; D unclear. Trimming took off 3 bases at V and 7 bases at J, with 14 bases between the two ends. The germline V gene has CDR1 MGHDK and CDR2 SYGVNS. The CDR3 is 14 amino acids. This chain's CDR3 is CASSDSSPAHTQYF. DNA of the CDR3: TGTGCCAGCAGTGATTCGTCCCCGGCGCATACGCAGTATTTT.

This clonotype was seen repeatedly, ten times or more. The chain uses TRBV5-1 and TRBJ2-1; D not certain. The CDR3 length is 15 residues. From germline, CDR1 is SGHRS and CDR2 YFSETQ. Trimming took 0 bases from V and 2 from J, leaving 9 bases between them. The CDR3 DNA reads as TGCGCCAGCAGCTTGGCCGGACGCACCTACAATGAGCAGTTCTTC. This encodes CASSLAGRTYNEQFF. The full variable domain, with the rest looked up from reference TRBV5-1 and TRBJ2-1, is KAGVTQTPRYLIKTRGQQVTLSCSPISGHRSVSWYQQTPGQGLQFLFEYFSETQRNKGNFPGRFSGRQFSNSRSEMNVSTLELGDSALYLCASSLAGRTYNEQFFGPGTRLTVL.

This clonotype was detected ten times or more. The genes are TRBV7-2 and TRBJ2-4, with 7 positions matching TRBD1. The CDR3 contains 14 residues. Germline trimming cut 4 bases from V and 4 bases from J; bases unmatched to any gene: 4. Germline V gene data show CDR1 as SGHTA and CDR2 as FQGNSA. The CDR3 nucleotides read TGTGCCAGCAGCTCCCGACAGGGAAAAAACATTCAGTACTTC. Translation gives CASSSRQGKNIQYF. Drawing the rest from reference TRBV7-2 and TRBJ2-4, the complete variable domain is GAGVSQSPSNKVTEKGKDVELRCDPISGHTALYWYRQSLGQGLEFLIYFQGNSAPDKSGLPSDRFSAERTGGSVSTLTIQRTQQEDSAVYLCASSSRQGKNIQYFGAGTRLSVL.

This clonotype has more than one count but fewer than ten. The CDR3, as DNA: TGTGCCAGCAGTACAGCTTCTTCCGGGGCTCGAGGCTACACCTTC. Translating it yields CASSTASSGARGYTF. The J gene is TRBJ1-2, the V gene TRBV28; perhaps TRBD1 as D (5 bases). Trimming removed 5 bases at V and 8 bases at J, with 21 bases between. CDR3 length: 15 amino acids. Looked up from germline, CDR1 is MDHEN and CDR2 is SYDVKM.

This clonotype was seen at least ten times. V and J are TRBV29-1 and TRBJ2-1; no reliable D call. V lost 7 bases to trimming and J lost 7 bases, with 11 bases between them. The CDR3 totals 11 residues. CDR1 is SQVTM, CDR2 ANQGSEA, per germline. CDR3 DNA sequence: TGCAGCGCGGCTGGGGTGAATGAGCAGTTCTTC. Protein product: CSAAGVNEQFF.

At least ten counts were recorded for this clonotype. The CDR3 reads CASSLDSVRLNTGELFF. CDR3 nucleotide sequence: TGCGCCAGCAGCTTGGATTCCGTCCGACTTAACACCGGGGAGCTGTTTTTT. The chain uses TRBV5-1 and TRBJ2-2; D is uncertain. Trimming shortened V by 0 bases and J by 2 bases, and 14 bases separated the two germline ends. Germline loops: CDR1 SGHRS, CDR2 YFSETQ. The CDR3 extends over 17 amino acids.

This clonotype occurred a few times. V usage is TRBV6-6 and J usage is TRBJ1-2; no firm D call. This CDR3 contains 13 residues. The germline V and J ends were trimmed by 2 bases and 5 bases, with 9 bases remaining between them. The V gene's germline CDR1 is MNHNY and CDR2 SVGAGI (reference sequence). For the CDR3, the DNA is TGTGCCAGCAGTTACACCGTAGATTATGGCTACACCTTC. Its translation is CASSYTVDYGYTF.

This clonotype was counted only a few times. The chain combines TRBV7-9 with TRBJ2-3; maybe TRBD2 (7 bases). Germline values: CDR1 SEHNR, CDR2 FQNEAQ (reference sequence). Trimming removed 9 bases from V and 1 base from J, with 20 bases in between. This CDR3 spans 16 amino acids. CDR3 sequence (DNA): TGTGCCAGGGCCCGTGGCCGGGGGGCGGGCACAGATACGCAGTATTTT. Its translation: CARARGRGAGTDTQYF.

The gene calls are TRBV20-1 and TRBJ2-1; 11 bases line up with TRBD2. This CDR3 is 15 amino acids long. Germline V gives CDR1 DFQATT, CDR2 SNEGSKA (reference sequence). Losses at the gene ends were 6 bases for V and 2 bases for J; bases not matched to a gene: 6. The CDR3: CSAAPGLAAYNEQFF. CDR3 DNA sequence: TGCAGTGCAGCACCGGGACTAGCGGCCTACAATGAGCAGTTCTTC.

This clonotype was seen ten or more times. V and J are TRBV20-1 and TRBJ1-2; no clear D. From germline, CDR1 is DFQATT and CDR2 SNEGSKA (reference sequence). Trimming stripped 1 base from V and 8 bases from J, with 11 bases between. This CDR3 has 12 residues. For the CDR3, the DNA is TGCAGTGCTAGAGTGGAGGGTCCGGGCTACACCTTC. Its protein is CSARVEGPGYTF.

This clonotype was seen repeatedly, ten times or more. The chain employs TRBV14 and TRBJ2-7; 7 bases align to TRBD2. Per germline, CDR1 SGHDN and CDR2 FVKESK. CDR3 length: 13 residues. V was pared by 4 bases and J by 3 bases, with 3 bases of the junction left unmatched. In DNA form, the CDR3 reads TGTGCCAGCAGCCCGGCGGGAGACTACGAGCAGTACTTC. It encodes CASSPAGDYEQYF.

This clonotype was counted many times. The chain recombines TRBV28 with TRBJ2-7; 12 bases are shared with TRBD2. J gave up 7 bases and V 1 base, and 8 bases lay outside the gene matches. This CDR3 is built from 16 residues. Germline CDR1 reads MDHEN; CDR2 reads SYDVKM. The DNA for the CDR3 is TGTGCCAGCAGTTTATCTGGACTAGCGGGAACGGGGGAGCAGTACTTC. Residues: CASSLSGLAGTGEQYF. The full variable domain, its missing parts supplied by reference TRBV28 and TRBJ2-7, is DVKVTQSSRYLVKRTGEKVFLECVQDMDHENMFWYRQDPGLGLRLIYFSYDVKMKEKGDIPEGYSVSREKKERFSLILESASTNQTSMYLCASSLSGLAGTGEQYFGPGTRLTVT.

There are a few counts of this clonotype. This clone may be a read error of a much larger clone one base away. The CDR3 region has the DNA TGCAGCGGCCAAGATGCTGAAGCTTTCTTT. Translated: CSGQDAEAFF. The chain carries TRBV29-1 and TRBJ1-1; D not resolved. V was cut by 7 bases and J by 6 bases, with 9 bases left in between. This CDR3 comprises 10 residues. The germline gives CDR1 SQVTM, CDR2 ANQGSEA.

This clonotype was detected ten times or more. V gene TRBV13 combines with J gene TRBJ1-1, with a weak D call TRBD1 (5 bases). Germline lookup yields CDR1 PRHDT and CDR2 FYEKMQ (reference sequence). Trimming took off 5 bases at V and 1 base at J, with 14 bases between the two ends. CDR3 length equals 15 residues. CDR3 sequence: CASSPHGGGNTEAFF. DNA of the CDR3: TGTGCCAGCAGCCCCCATGGTGGGGGGAACACTGAAGCTTTCTTT.

The chain uses TRBV19 and TRBJ2-4; possible D gene TRBD1, 7 bases. From germline, CDR1 is LNHDA and CDR2 SQIVND (reference sequence). This CDR3 spans 17 amino acids. V gave up 2 bases and J gave up 7 bases, with 21 bases separating them. This CDR3 reads CASSIWRGPTLRNIQYF. The CDR3 DNA reads as TGTGCCAGTAGTATATGGAGGGGGCCAACCCTGAGGAACATTCAGTACTTC. Drawing the rest from reference TRBV19 and TRBJ2-4, the complete variable domain is DGGITQSPKYLFRKEGQNVTLSCEQNLNHDAMYWYRQDPGQGLRLIYYSQIVNDFQKGDIAEGYSVSREKKESFPLTVTSAQKNPTAFYLCASSIWRGPTLRNIQYFGAGTRLSVL.

This rearrangement joins TRBV28 to TRBJ2-7; TRBD2 aligns across 8 bases. Trimming at V came to 2 bases and at J to 7 bases, leaving 16 bases not matched to a gene. The germline CDR1 and CDR2 sequences are MDHEN and SYDVKM. The CDR3 spans 17 residues. CDR3 coding DNA: TGTGCCAGCAGTTTACTCGGTCCCGGGACTAGGGTAGGGGAGCAGTACTTC. Translation gives CASSLLGPGTRVGEQYF.

This clonotype has a count of ten or more. The CDR3 DNA follows: TGTGCCAGCAGTTGGCAGAACAACTATGGCTACACCTTC. Encoded protein: CASSWQNNYGYTF. This sequence joins TRBV6-2 or TRBV6-3 and TRBJ1-2; D remains ambiguous. Germline values: CDR1 MNHEY, CDR2 SVGEGT. V lost 4 bases and J 2 bases, leaving 8 bases between the germline ends. This CDR3 spans 13 amino acids.